The source of this TCR beta chain is a study of blood T cell repertoires in COVID-19. The wider study: Italy, Spain and the United States were the sources of the convalescent and acute COVID-19 samples. Nucleic acid was either cDNA or gDNA, and it came from T cells, B-cell-depleted T cells, or PBMCs.

This clone rates as medium-sized. This CDR3 spans 19 amino acids. Germline CDR1 SGHNT, CDR2 YYREEE (reference sequence). Trimming cost V 0 bases and J 0 bases, with 16 bases left between them. Original processing methods: Reference gene primer amplification in the assay estimated nucleated cell counts. Repertoires were generated with immunoSEQ multiplex PCR, while TCRdb's copy carries only in-frame clones and drops some. V, J and clone size are those of that table, while D and trimming were read from the DNA. The table has approximately 63,000 clones, roughly three quarters seen once; the top ten hold less than 6%.

This sequence joins TRBV5-4 and TRBJ1-6, with D uncertain. The specimen was peripheral blood. The receptor's source is a woman in her seventies with acute or convalescent COVID-19. The CDR3 nucleotides are TGTGCCAGCAGCTTGGGTTGGGGTGCGGGCGGCTCCTATAATTCACCCCTCCACTTT. It yields the protein CASSLGWGAGGSYNSPLHF.